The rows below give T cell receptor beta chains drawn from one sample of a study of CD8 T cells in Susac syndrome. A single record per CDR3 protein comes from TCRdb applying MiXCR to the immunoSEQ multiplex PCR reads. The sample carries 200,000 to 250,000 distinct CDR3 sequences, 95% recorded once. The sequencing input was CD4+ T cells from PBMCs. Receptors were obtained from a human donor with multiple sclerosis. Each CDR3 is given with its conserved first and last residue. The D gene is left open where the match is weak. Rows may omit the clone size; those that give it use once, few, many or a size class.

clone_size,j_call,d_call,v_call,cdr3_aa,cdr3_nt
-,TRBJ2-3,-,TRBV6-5,CASSPQSRYTDTQYF,TGTGCCAGCAGTCCCCAAAGCAGGTACACAGATACGCAGTATTTT
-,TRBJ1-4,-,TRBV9,CASSGDARREKLFF,TGTGCCAGCAGCGGGGACGCCCGTCGTGAAAAACTGTTTTTT
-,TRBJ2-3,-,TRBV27,CASSTLGSSTDTQYF,TGTGCCAGCAGTACGCTAGGCTCTAGCACAGATACGCAGTATTTT
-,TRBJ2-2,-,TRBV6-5,CASSGDTGELFF,TGTGCCAGCAGCGGGGACACCGGGGAGCTGTTTTTT
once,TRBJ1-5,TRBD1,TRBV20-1,CSATGSSNQPQHF,TGCAGTGCGACAGGGAGTAGCAATCAGCCCCAGCATTTT
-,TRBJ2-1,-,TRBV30,CAWTTGSYNEQFF,TGTGCCTGGACGACTGGGAGCTACAATGAGCAGTTCTTC
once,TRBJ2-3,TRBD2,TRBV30,CAWSVRGAGNSDTQYF,TGTGCCTGGAGTGTACGGGGAGCGGGGAACTCAGATACGCAGTATTTT
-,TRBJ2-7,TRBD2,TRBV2,CASKEGAGDVVEQYF,TGTGCCAGCAAGGAGGGAGCGGGAGACGTTGTGGAGCAGTACTTC
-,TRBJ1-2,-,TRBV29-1,CSVEGQGSTSNYGYTF,TGCAGCGTTGAAGGGCAGGGTTCCACTTCTAACTATGGCTACACCTTC
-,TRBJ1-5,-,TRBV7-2,CASSLASINQPQHF,TGTGCCAGCAGCTTAGCGTCCATCAATCAGCCCCAGCATTTT
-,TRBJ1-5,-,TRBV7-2,CASSYDGKDQPQHF,TGTGCCAGCAGCTATGACGGGAAGGATCAGCCCCAGCATTTT
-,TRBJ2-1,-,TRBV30,CAWSGVRGNEQFF,TGTGCCTGGAGCGGCGTTAGGGGCAATGAGCAGTTCTTC
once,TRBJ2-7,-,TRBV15,CATSRERGPYEQYF,TGTGCCACCAGCAGAGAGCGGGGGCCGTACGAGCAGTACTTC
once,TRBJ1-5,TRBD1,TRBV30,CAWTGTAVGTQHF,TGTGCCTGGACAGGGACAGCTGTAGGAACCCAGCATTTT
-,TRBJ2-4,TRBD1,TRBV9,CASSVGGQGKNIQYF,TGTGCCAGCAGCGTAGGGGGACAGGGAAAAAACATTCAGTACTTC
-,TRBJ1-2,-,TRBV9,CASSPVGDRGYTF,TGTGCCAGCAGCCCAGTCGGAGACAGAGGCTACACCTTC
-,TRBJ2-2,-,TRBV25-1,CASSERGNTGELFF,TGTGCCAGCAGTGAGAGGGGGAACACCGGGGAGCTGTTTTTT
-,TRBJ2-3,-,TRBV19,CASSVGGSTDTQYF,TGTGCCAGTAGTGTGGGCGGGTCCACAGATACGCAGTATTTT
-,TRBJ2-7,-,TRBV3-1,CASSQDRSPFYGEQYF,TGTGCCAGCAGCCAAGATCGATCCCCGTTTTATGGCGAGCAGTACTTC
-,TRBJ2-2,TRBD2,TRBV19,CATRSGRERTGELFF,TGTGCCACCCGGAGCGGGAGGGAGCGCACCGGGGAGCTGTTTTTT
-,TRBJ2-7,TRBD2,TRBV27,CASTSPLRTSGRSLYF,TGTGCCAGCACCTCCCCTCTAAGGACTAGCGGGAGGTCGCTGTACTTC
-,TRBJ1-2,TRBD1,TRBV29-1,CSVDRGPYGYTF,TGCAGCGTCGACAGGGGACCCTATGGCTACACCTTC
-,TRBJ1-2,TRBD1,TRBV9,CASSPGTGPGGYTF,TGTGCCAGCAGCCCAGGGACAGGGCCCGGTGGCTACACCTTC
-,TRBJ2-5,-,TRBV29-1,CSARRGGETQYF,TGCAGCGCCCGCAGGGGTGGTGAGACCCAGTACTTC
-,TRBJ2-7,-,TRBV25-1,CASSESGGPPYEQYF,TGTGCCAGCAGTGAATCCGGCGGGCCTCCCTACGAGCAGTACTTC
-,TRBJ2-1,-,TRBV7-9,CASSPGTLRQFF,TGTGCCAGCAGCCCAGGGACCTTGCGGCAGTTCTTC
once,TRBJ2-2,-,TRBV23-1,CASSQTDSQYTGELFF,TGCGCCAGCAGTCAAACTGACAGCCAGTACACCGGGGAGCTGTTTTTT
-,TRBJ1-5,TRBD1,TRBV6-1,CASQGGGQQPQHF,TGTGCCAGCCAGGGGGGGGGTCAGCAGCCCCAGCATTTT
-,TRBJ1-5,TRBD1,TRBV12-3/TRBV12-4,CASSGDSQHF,TGTGCCAGCAGTGGGGACAGCCAGCATTTT
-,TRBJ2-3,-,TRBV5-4,CASSPQGLTYTDTQYF,TGTGCCAGTTCCCCCCAGGGGCTGACTTACACAGATACGCAGTATTTT
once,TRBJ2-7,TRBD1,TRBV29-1,CSVGTGAFSYEQYF,TGCAGCGTCGGGACAGGGGCCTTCAGTTACGAGCAGTACTTC
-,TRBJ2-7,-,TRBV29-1,CSVSVGAYEQYF,TGCAGCGTTTCGGTGGGGGCCTACGAGCAGTACTTC
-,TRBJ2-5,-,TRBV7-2,CASSLQGLKGQETQYF,TGTGCCAGCAGCTTGCAGGGGCTGAAGGGACAAGAGACCCAGTACTTC
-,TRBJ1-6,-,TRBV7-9,CASSPSGNSPLHF,TGTGCCAGCAGCCCGTCCGGGAATTCACCCCTCCACTTT
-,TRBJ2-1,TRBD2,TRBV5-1,CASSFSGYNEQFF,TGCGCCAGCAGCTTTAGCGGGTACAATGAGCAGTTCTTC
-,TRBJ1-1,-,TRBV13,CASSLTEAFF,TGTGCCAGCAGCTTGACAGAAGCTTTCTTT